This T cell receptor beta chain was recovered during a study of beta chain features in type 1 diabetes. Study background: Patients were similar to healthy donors in age and gender (as well as in cell yields).

The V end was cut by 4 bases, the J end by 3 bases, with 15 bases between. CDR3 length equals 15 residues. CDR1 is SGHTA, CDR2 FQGNSA, per germline. Reverse transcribing all isolated RNA meant expressed TCRB transcripts were sequenced. The data were produced by immunoSEQ multiplex PCR, yet TCRdb's version contains in-frame clones alone and is incomplete. The table lists 250,000 to 300,000 clones, approximately 8.1% of them singletons. The J gene is TRBJ1-2, the V gene TRBV7-2, with unresolved D. Material: central memory CD4+ T cells from blood. The receptor's source is a woman under 30 in good health. CDR3 protein: CASSSPGLRDYGYTF. In DNA, the CDR3 is TGTGCCAGCAGCTCCCCGGGCCTAAGGGACTATGGCTACACCTTC.